This T cell receptor beta chain comes out of a study of T cells in localized non-small cell lung cancer. Remarks on this clone: Antigen: not known.

Study-level findings and limits: The highest T cell clonality was in uninvolved adjacent lung, above tumor. A median approximately 57 of the top 100 tumor clones appeared in adjacent lung. Multi-region tumor sequencing was not done, so intratumor heterogeneity could not be excluded.

After removal of 5 bases from V and 2 bases from J, the junction contained 2 bases not matched to a gene. This CDR3 has 15 residues. Germline V lookup: CDR1 PRHDT, CDR2 FYEKMQ (reference sequence). The data were produced by immunoSEQ multiplex PCR, yet TCRdb's version contains in-frame clones alone and is incomplete. The table records some 34,000 clones, roughly 77% of them present only once. This receptor was taken from a male donor aged 60 or older with stage III squamous cell lung carcinoma. Sequences were derived from peripheral blood, sampled before any cancer treatment. This chain uses TRBV13 with TRBJ2-5; 13 bases map to TRBD2. The CDR3 sequence is CASSTGLAGQETQYF. CDR3 DNA sequence: TGTGCCAGCAGCACGGGACTAGCGGGACAAGAGACCCAGTACTTC.